This T cell receptor beta chain stems from a study of blood T cells in healthy people across ages. Findings and caveats of the study: Relative to aged donors, long-lived donors carried more naive CD4+ cells and displayed higher diversity. The study lacked donor CMV status, which possibly confounded expanded clonotype changes. While age rose, TCR beta diversity per million T cells dropped in a roughly linear way.

Using a J-beta primer mix together with a sample-barcoded 5' primer, a second PCR was run for roughly 7 to 11 cycles. A single record per CDR3 protein comes from TCRdb applying MiXCR to the 5' RACE reads. The profile covers fewer than 700,000 distinct CDR3 sequences, with roughly 48% appearing a single time and roughly 24% taken by the ten largest. Per the germline V gene, CDR1 is SGHTA and CDR2 is FQGNSA. The CDR3 length is 13 residues. V shed 6 bases and J 2 bases; nucleotides not matched to a gene: 3. This clonotype has more than one count but fewer than ten. The antigen is undetermined. Source material: blood. The TCR was taken from an older man in good health. V usage is TRBV7-2 and J usage is TRBJ2-7; TRBD1 matches 8 bases. The CDR3 DNA follows: TGTGCCAGCAGGAAGACAGGGGCCTACGAGCAGTACTTC. This gives the protein CASRKTGAYEQYF. Supplemented by reference TRBV7-2 and TRBJ2-7, the full variable domain reads GAGVSQSPSNKVTEKGKDVELRCDPISGHTALYWYRQSLGQGLEFLIYFQGNSAPDKSGLPSDRFSAERTGGSVSTLTIQRTQQEDSAVYLCASRKTGAYEQYFGPGTRLTVT.